These T cell receptor beta chains were read from a single sample in a study of spatial heterogeneity in lung cancer. TCRdb re-analysed the 5' RACE reads in MiXCR, keeping a single row per CDR3 protein. The profile covers 45,000 to 55,000 distinct CDR3 sequences, with around 5.2% appearing a single time and 11% taken by the ten largest. Sample: PBMCs, taken at surgery. The receptors shown here come from a male donor with early-stage non-small cell lung cancer. CDR3s include the opening cysteine and the closing phenylalanine or tryptophan. The order of the fields is J gene, clone size, D gene, V gene, CDR3 DNA, CDR3 protein. D genes are given only for firm matches. Size is omitted from some rows. Given values are once, few, many or a class for expanded clones.

J gene: TRBJ2-7; clone size: many; D gene: TRBD2; V gene: TRBV5-1; CDR3 DNA: TGCGCCAGCAGCACCGGACTAGCGGGGAGTAGATACGAGCAGTACTTC; CDR3 protein: CASSTGLAGSRYEQYF
J gene: TRBJ1-1; clone size: many; D gene: NA; V gene: TRBV7-9; CDR3 DNA: TGTGCCAGCAGCTTAGCGCTCATTGGCGCCGGGGGCACTGAAGCTTTCTTT; CDR3 protein: CASSLALIGAGGTEAFF
J gene: TRBJ2-3; clone size: many; D gene: NA; V gene: TRBV5-1; CDR3 DNA: TGCGCCAGCAGTTCCGACCAGAAGAGCACAGATACGCAGTATTTT; CDR3 protein: CASSSDQKSTDTQYF
J gene: TRBJ2-7; clone size: many; D gene: TRBD2; V gene: TRBV14; CDR3 DNA: TGTGCCAGCAGCCCACTAGCGGGAGGGCCTCACGAGCAGTACTTC; CDR3 protein: CASSPLAGGPHEQYF
J gene: TRBJ2-7; clone size: many; D gene: NA; V gene: TRBV5-1; CDR3 DNA: TGCGCCAGCAGCCCGACAGTCCCCTCCTACGAGCAGTACTTC; CDR3 protein: CASSPTVPSYEQYF
J gene: TRBJ2-5; clone size: many; D gene: TRBD1; V gene: TRBV4-1; CDR3 DNA: TGCGCCAGCAGCCTTGGGACAGGGGGCCAAGAGACCCAGTACTTC; CDR3 protein: CASSLGTGGQETQYF
J gene: TRBJ1-1; clone size: many; D gene: NA; V gene: TRBV4-1; CDR3 DNA: TGCGCCAGCAGCCAATGGGTACAGGGAGGCACTGAAGCTTTCTTT; CDR3 protein: CASSQWVQGGTEAFF
J gene: TRBJ1-6; clone size: many; D gene: TRBD1; V gene: TRBV7-2; CDR3 DNA: TGTGCCAGCAGCACAGAAGCGACAGGGTATTCACCCCTCCACTTT; CDR3 protein: CASSTEATGYSPLHF
J gene: TRBJ2-5; clone size: many; D gene: TRBD1; V gene: TRBV11-2; CDR3 DNA: TGTGCCAGCAGCTCTTCGGGGACAGGGAGGAAGACCCAGTACTTC; CDR3 protein: CASSSSGTGRKTQYF
J gene: TRBJ2-1; clone size: many; D gene: NA; V gene: TRBV11-2; CDR3 DNA: TGTGCCAGCAGCTTTCGGGGCTACAATGAGCAGTTCTTC; CDR3 protein: CASSFRGYNEQFF
J gene: TRBJ1-4; clone size: few; D gene: NA; V gene: TRBV27; CDR3 DNA: TGTGCCAGCAGTCTCCGACCCCAACGAAAACTGTTTTTT; CDR3 protein: CASSLRPQRKLFF
J gene: TRBJ1-5; clone size: many; D gene: NA; V gene: TRBV4-1; CDR3 DNA: TGCGCCAGCAGCCAAGGGGGGGACACGTATCAGCCCCAGCATTTT; CDR3 protein: CASSQGGDTYQPQHF
J gene: TRBJ1-1; clone size: many; D gene: TRBD1; V gene: TRBV6-2/TRBV6-3; CDR3 DNA: TGTGCCAGCAGGCCTGGGGCTGGACAGGGGGCGAAGATGGAAGCTTTCTTT; CDR3 protein: CASRPGAGQGAKMEAFF
J gene: TRBJ2-2; clone size: many; D gene: NA; V gene: TRBV14; CDR3 DNA: TGTGCCAGCAGCCAAGATGTGGGGTTCCCGTACACCGGGGAGCTGTTTTTT; CDR3 protein: CASSQDVGFPYTGELFF
J gene: TRBJ2-7; clone size: NA; D gene: TRBD2; V gene: TRBV14; CDR3 DNA: TGTGCCAGCCAGGGACTAGCGGTTTCGTGGAACGAGCGGTACTTC; CDR3 protein: CASQGLAVSWNERYF
J gene: TRBJ2-1; clone size: many; D gene: TRBD2; V gene: TRBV7-2; CDR3 DNA: TGTGCCAGCAGCTCCCGACTAGCAGAATCGGATGAGCAGTTCTTC; CDR3 protein: CASSSRLAESDEQFF
J gene: TRBJ2-5; clone size: many; D gene: NA; V gene: TRBV7-9; CDR3 DNA: TGTGCCAGCAGCTTAGGAGGACTTTCGGAAGAGACCCAGTACTTC; CDR3 protein: CASSLGGLSEETQYF
J gene: TRBJ2-5; clone size: few; D gene: TRBD2; V gene: TRBV20-1; CDR3 DNA: TGCAGTGCTAGAGATCCAGCGGGAGCATCGGAGACCCAGTACTTC; CDR3 protein: CSARDPAGASETQYF
J gene: TRBJ2-7; clone size: few; D gene: TRBD1; V gene: TRBV30; CDR3 DNA: TGTGCCTGGAGCCGTGTGGGACAGCAATACGAGCAGTACTTC; CDR3 protein: CAWSRVGQQYEQYF
J gene: TRBJ2-2; clone size: many; D gene: TRBD2; V gene: TRBV4-1; CDR3 DNA: TGCGCCAGCAGCCAAGATCAATTAGCGGGAGTCCCCGGGGAGCTGTTTTTT; CDR3 protein: CASSQDQLAGVPGELFF
J gene: TRBJ2-5; clone size: many; D gene: NA; V gene: TRBV24-1; CDR3 DNA: TGTGCCACCAGTCGAAAGGGAAGGGAGACCCAGTACTTC; CDR3 protein: CATSRKGRETQYF
J gene: TRBJ1-5; clone size: many; D gene: NA; V gene: TRBV6-2/TRBV6-3; CDR3 DNA: TGTGCCAGCAGTTACCGGACAGCCGGCAATCAGCCCCAGCATTTT; CDR3 protein: CASSYRTAGNQPQHF
J gene: TRBJ2-3; clone size: NA; D gene: NA; V gene: TRBV24-1; CDR3 DNA: TGTGCCACCAGTGATCCGCAGGAGAAGAAGCAGTATTTT; CDR3 protein: CATSDPQEKKQYF